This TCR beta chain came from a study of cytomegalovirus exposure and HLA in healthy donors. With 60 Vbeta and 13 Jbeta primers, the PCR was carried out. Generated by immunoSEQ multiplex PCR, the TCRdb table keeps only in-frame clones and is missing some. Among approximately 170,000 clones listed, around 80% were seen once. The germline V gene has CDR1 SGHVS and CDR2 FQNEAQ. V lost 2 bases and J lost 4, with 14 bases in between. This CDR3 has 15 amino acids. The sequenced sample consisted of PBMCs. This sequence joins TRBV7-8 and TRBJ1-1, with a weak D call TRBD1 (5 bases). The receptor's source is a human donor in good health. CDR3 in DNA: TGTGCCAGCAGCTTATTACAGGCGCTCAGCACTGAAGCTTTCTTT. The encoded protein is CASSLLQALSTEAFF.